The next 3 T cell receptor beta chains were all read from a single sample in a study of blood T cell repertoires in COVID-19. This table comes from immunoSEQ multiplex PCR, and its TCRdb copy is limited to in-frame clones, with some not included. The repertoire has over 200,000 clones, around 78% of them found once; the top ten carry around 2.6%. The sequenced material came from peripheral blood. The receptors shown here come from a woman between 70 and 85 years old with active or convalescent COVID-19.

The V gene is TRBV3-1 (or the pseudogene TRBV3-2), the J gene TRBJ1-2; D might be TRBD1 (5 bases). Trimming removed 1 base from V and 4 bases from J, with 13 bases in between. Germline V gene sequence: CDR1 LGHDT, CDR2 YNNKEL (reference sequence). CDR3 length: 15 amino acids. CDR3 sequence reads: CASSQGRQRLYGYTF. The CDR3 DNA is TGTGCCAGCAGCCAAGGGAGACAGCGTCTCTATGGCTACACCTTC.

V and J are TRBV5-1 and TRBJ1-1; the D is unclear. The length of the CDR3 is 14 residues. V was shortened by 1 base and J by 1 base, with 8 bases between the two germline ends. The V gene's germline CDR1 is SGHRS and CDR2 YFSETQ. The CDR3 DNA sequence: TGCGCCAGCAGCTTGATGGCGGCGAACACTGAAGCTTTCTTT. Translation gives CASSLMAANTEAFF.

V is TRBV20-1 and J is TRBJ2-3; TRBD2 matches at 10 bases. This CDR3 has 14 residues. V shed 3 bases, J shed 4 bases, and the junction held 4 bases outside the gene matches. CDR1 and CDR2 (germline): DFQATT, SNEGSKA (reference sequence). The CDR3 nucleotides are TGCAGTGCTAGTTCTAGCGGGGGCGCAGATACGCAGTATTTT. Its translation: CSASSSGGADTQYF.